The clone carrying this TCR beta chain was picked up a small number of times. As yet, its antigen is unknown. These data are taken from a study of CD8 T cell repertoires and HIV-1 epitope variants. Study-level information: Each of Twenty-five Gag and Nef epitope peptides stimulated a separate culture. Controls included no peptide, Ebola AY9 epitope, and a CMV, EBV, flu pool.

With 5 bases clipped from V and 1 base from J, the junction kept 2 bases outside the gene matches. Per germline, CDR1 SEHNR and CDR2 FQNEAQ (reference sequence). CDR3 length: 15 residues. The assay was immunoSEQ multiplex PCR, and TCRdb's table has in-frame clones only and misses some. The table records thousands of clones, roughly two thirds of them present only once. The specimen was cultured CD8+ T cells derived from PBMCs. V gene TRBV7-9 combines with J gene TRBJ2-1, with TRBD2 matching 10 bases. The receptor was isolated from a male donor with HIV. CDR3 sequence (DNA): TGTGCCAGCAGCGGGACTAGCGAGTCCTACAATGAGCAGTTCTTC. Translated: CASSGTSESYNEQFF.